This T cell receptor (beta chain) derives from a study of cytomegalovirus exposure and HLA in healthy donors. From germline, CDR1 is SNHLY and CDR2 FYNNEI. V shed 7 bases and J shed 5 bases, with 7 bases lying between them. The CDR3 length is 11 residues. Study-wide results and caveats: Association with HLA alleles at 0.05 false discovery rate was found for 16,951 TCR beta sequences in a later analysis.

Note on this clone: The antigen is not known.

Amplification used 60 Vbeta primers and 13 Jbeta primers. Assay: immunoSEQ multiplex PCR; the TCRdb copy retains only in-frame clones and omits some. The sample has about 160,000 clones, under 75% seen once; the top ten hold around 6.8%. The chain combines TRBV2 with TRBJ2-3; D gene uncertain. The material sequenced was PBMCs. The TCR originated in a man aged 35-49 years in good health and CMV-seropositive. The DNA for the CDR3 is TGTGCCAGCACATGGAGAGATACGCAGTATTTT. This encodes CASTWRDTQYF. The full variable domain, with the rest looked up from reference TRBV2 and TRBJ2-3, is EPEVTQTPSHQVTQMGQEVILRCVPISNHLYFYWYRQILGQKVEFLVSFYNNEISEKSEIFDDQFSVERPDGSNFTLKIRSTKLEDSAMYFCASTWRDTQYFGPGTRLTVL.